The 23 T cell receptor beta chains below all came from one sample that was sequenced in a study of tumor-infiltrating lymphocytes in primary liver carcinoma. Priming with a constant-region primer yielded TCR beta cDNA from around 0.45 ug total RNA. Slightly modified ARM-PCR served as the procedure for the TCR beta libraries. These libraries came from three rounds of nested multiplex PCR. A C-beta reverse primer was combined with TRBV1-TRBV30 forward primers in the first two PCR rounds, and each round had 9 to 10 cycles. TCRdb ran MiXCR on the multiplex PCR reads and lists one entry per CDR3 protein. The table shows tens of thousands of distinct CDR3 sequences, with just over 70% occurring only once. Unsorted bulk tissue (roughly 17-34 mg) underwent RNA and DNA co-extraction. Sequenced: liver tumor tissue from sampling region 5. Stated subset: tumor region T5, tumor centre. These receptors originate from a man in his forties with primary liver carcinoma and hepatitis B virus infection.

Worth noting for this clonotype: This could be a read error, since a much larger clone is one nucleotide away. Because the CDR3 is missing its conserved closing phenylalanine or tryptophan, this is likely a read error. The J gene is TRBJ2-7, the V gene TRBV7-8; D might be TRBD2 (5 bases). The germline CDR1 and CDR2 sequences are SGHVS and FQNEAQ. Trimming left V 1 base short and J 4 bases short, with 8 bases between. This CDR3 region has 13 residues. Here the CDR3 reads CASSLGTGYEQYL. The CDR3 nucleotides are TGTGCCAGCAGCTTAGGGACTGGATACGAGCAGTACCTC.

Note on this clonotype: An end of the junction differs from the germline gene, which may be a read error. The V gene is TRBV12-3 or TRBV12-4, the J gene TRBJ2-3, with D possibly TRBD1 on 5 matching bases. The CDR3 covers 14 residues. CDR3 nucleotide sequence: TGTGCCATCAGTCAGGGTCTGTCCACAGACACGCAGTATTTT. Residues: CAISQGLSTDTQYF.

On this clonotype: A read error may produce the germline difference seen at one junction end. The rearrangement joins TRBV6-5 to TRBJ1-5; 9 bases fit TRBD1. CDR3 length equals 14 residues. Germline V lookup: CDR1 MNHEY, CDR2 SVGAGI. This CDR3 is CASSTGTGNQHQHF. For the CDR3, the DNA is TGTGCCAGCAGTACTGGGACAGGGAATCAGCACCAGCATTTT.

As to this clonotype: A read error may explain this, as a much larger clone is one base away. The V and J genes are TRBV7-9 and TRBJ2-7, with D possibly matching TRBD2 (6 bases). Deletions cut 0 bases from V and 4 bases from J, with 16 bases between. The V gene's germline CDR1 is SEHNR and CDR2 FQNEAQ (reference sequence). The CDR3 contains 16 residues. In nucleotides, the CDR3 is TGTGCCAGCAGCTTAGCAGGAGCTAACGGGAGATACGAGCAGTACTTC. Encoded protein: CASSLAGANGRYEQYF.

A remark on this clonotype: It may be a read error: a sequence one base away is much more abundant. J is TRBJ2-7 and V is TRBV28; D may be TRBD1 or TRBD2 (6 bases each). The CDR3 is made up of 14 amino acids. The V gene's germline CDR1 is MDHEN and CDR2 SYDVKM. CDR3 bases: TGTGCCGGCAGTTCGGAGGAGGGGGCCTACGAGCAGTACTTC. Amino acid sequence: CAGSSEEGAYEQYF.

The chain recombines TRBV6-1 with TRBJ1-6; a weak D match, TRBD1 (5 bases). CDR3 size: 16 residues. CDR1 is MNHNS, CDR2 SASEGT, per germline. The germline V and J ends were trimmed by 11 bases and 6 bases, with 23 bases remaining between them. CDR3 protein: CAGNDVGIGANSPLHF. CDR3 DNA sequence: TGTGCCGGCAATGATGTGGGAATAGGGGCTAATTCACCCCTCCACTTT.

Turning to this clonotype: One end of the junction fails to match germline, which may point to a read error. The rearrangement links TRBV12-3 or TRBV12-4 to TRBJ2-1; the match to TRBD2 covers 7 bases. The CDR3 loop spans 13 amino acids. The CDR3 sequence is CASGLRERGGQFF. The DNA of the CDR3 is TGTGCCAGCGGGTTGCGGGAGCGGGGTGGGCAGTTTTTC.

Details on this clonotype: Lacking the conserved final phenylalanine or tryptophan, this CDR3 likely reflects a read error. The chain carries TRBV29-1 and TRBJ1-1; D not resolved. V lost 3 bases, J lost 1 base, and 9 bases lay in between. This CDR3 contains 13 residues. In germline, CDR1 is SQVTM, CDR2 ANQGSEA. For the CDR3, the DNA is TGCAGCGTTGAGGTCCAGCAGAACACTGAAGCTTTCTCT. Protein sequence: CSVEVQQNTEAFS.

The chain recombines TRBV11-2 with TRBJ2-7, with TRBD1 as a possible D gene (5 bases). CDR1 is SGHAT, CDR2 FQNNGV, per germline. This CDR3 contains 14 residues. V lost 5 bases, J lost 2 bases, and 13 bases lay in between. CDR3 sequence (DNA): TGTGCCAGCAGCCTAACAGGCAGAGCCTACGAGCAGTACTTC. Translation: CASSLTGRAYEQYF.

Notes on this clonotype: The junction differs from germline at one of its ends, possibly a read error. The V and J genes are TRBV5-1 and TRBJ2-1; a weak D match, TRBD2 (6 bases). This CDR3 comprises 16 residues. Per the germline V gene, CDR1 is SGHRS and CDR2 is YFSETQ. This chain's CDR3 is CDSGRDLRSSYNEQFF. CDR3 DNA: TGCGACAGCGGCCGGGACTTGCGGTCCTCCTACAACGAGCAGTTCTTC.

Worth noting for this clonotype: A much larger clone differs from this one at a single base, so this may be a read error. The V call is TRBV29-1, the J call TRBJ2-7; either TRBD1 or TRBD2 may supply D (6 bases each). Germline assignment: CDR1 SQVTM and CDR2 ANQGSEA. V dropped 8 bases and J dropped 5 bases, with 25 bases sitting between them. The CDR3 runs 15 residues. In nucleotides, the CDR3 is TGCAGCATTGGTAGTCCGGGGGCGTTTAGGGACGAGCAGTACTTC. Translation gives CSIGSPGAFRDEQYF.

This clonotype was recorded once. This sequence may be a read error, since a much larger clone differs from it by one base. The J gene is TRBJ2-1, the V gene TRBV28, with no clear D. V was clipped by 10 bases and J by 7 bases, with 11 bases between them. This CDR3 region has 11 residues. Per germline, CDR1 MDHEN and CDR2 SYDVKM. The CDR3, as DNA: TGTGCCAACAGCAAGATTAATGAGCAGTTCTTC. Translating gives CANSKINEQFF.

The chain recombines TRBV11-2 with TRBJ2-7; 9 nucleotides match TRBD1. The length of the CDR3 is 15 residues. The V gene's germline CDR1 is SGHAT and CDR2 FQNNGV. CDR3: CVNSSTGGRRCEQYF. The CDR3, as DNA: TGTGTCAACAGCTCTACAGGGGGCCGGAGGTGCGAGCAGTACTTC.

To note about this clonotype: Given the absence of the conserved phenylalanine or tryptophan at the CDR3 end, a read error is likely. The J gene is TRBJ2-7, the V gene TRBV29-1; a possible D gene is TRBD1 (7 bases). V was shortened by 6 bases and J by 4 bases, with 16 bases between the two germline ends. Germline V gene data show CDR1 as SQVTM and CDR2 as ANQGSEA. The CDR3 consists of 13 residues. Here the CDR3 DNA reads TGCAGCGTCCGGGTCAGGGGGGAGTACGAGCAGTACCTC. It translates to CSVRVRGEYEQYL.

This chain links TRBV6-1 with TRBJ2-3; D is possibly TRBD2 (5 bases). V was shortened by 9 bases and J by 2 bases, with 18 bases between the two germline ends. This CDR3 is 15 amino acids long. In germline, CDR1 is MNHNS, CDR2 SASEGT. The CDR3 bases are TGTGCCAGTAGAGAAGTAAGCGGCCTCACAGATACGCAGTATTTT. Residues: CASREVSGLTDTQYF.

About this clonotype: The conserved phenylalanine or tryptophan normally closing the CDR3 is absent here, so this likely arose from a read error. The J gene is TRBJ2-7, the V gene TRBV28; tentatively, D is TRBD1 or TRBD2 (6 bases each). The CDR3 length is 15 residues. V lost 6 bases, J lost 4 bases, and 19 bases lay in between. Per the germline V gene, CDR1 is MDHEN and CDR2 is SYDVKM. Written as DNA, the CDR3 is TGTGCCAGCAGCCCACAAGGGGGGCAACCTTACGAGCAGTACCTC. As protein: CASSPQGGQPYEQYL.

This clonotype is medium-sized. The chain employs TRBV11-2 and TRBJ2-3; 9 bases are a match to TRBD1. This CDR3 is 14 amino acids long. Per the germline V gene, CDR1 is SGHAT and CDR2 is FQNNGV. V gave up 3 bases and J gave up 3 bases; unmatched junction bases: 1. CDR3 protein: CASSFDRGTDTQYF. CDR3 coding DNA: TGTGCCAGCAGCTTCGACAGGGGGACAGATACGCAGTATTTT.

The rearrangement joins TRBV6-6 to TRBJ2-3; D is perhaps TRBD1 (5 bases). The CDR3 runs to 14 residues. The germline V gene has CDR1 MNHNY and CDR2 SVGAGI (reference sequence). V was trimmed by 5 bases and J by 5 bases, leaving 14 bases between them. The CDR3 region has the DNA TGTGCCAGCAGTCACAGGCAAGGCAGAGATACGCAGTATTTT. Translation gives CASSHRQGRDTQYF.

By share, this clonotype ranks as medium-sized. This chain links TRBV11-2 with TRBJ2-7; 9 bases are shared with TRBD2. J gave up 3 bases and V 5 bases, and 5 bases lay outside the gene matches. The V gene's germline CDR1 is SGHAT and CDR2 FQNNGV. The CDR3 loop spans 14 amino acids. CDR3 DNA: TGTGCCAGCAGCATAGCGGGAGAGTACTACGAGCAGTACTTC. Translation gives CASSIAGEYYEQYF.

There are many counts of this clonotype. V gene TRBV7-8 combines with J gene TRBJ2-7, with a possible D match to TRBD1 (5 bases). Deletions cut 1 base from V and 6 bases from J, with 13 bases between. There are 14 residues in the CDR3. The germline V gene has CDR1 SGHVS and CDR2 FQNEAQ. CDR3 in DNA: TGTGCCAGCAGCTTAGTCAGGGCTCCCGTCGAGCAGTACTTC. This sequence encodes CASSLVRAPVEQYF. Looking up the rest from reference TRBV7-8 and TRBJ2-7 gives the full variable domain: GAGVSQSPRYKVAKRGQDVALRCDPISGHVSLFWYQQALGQGPEFLTYFQNEAQLDKSGLPSDRFFAERPEGSVSTLKIQRTQQEDSAVYLCASSLVRAPVEQYFGPGTRLTVT.

Concerning this clonotype: At one of its ends the junction is not consistent with the germline gene, which may arise from a read error. This chain connects TRBV20-1 to TRBJ2-3; D may be TRBD1 (6 bases). The length of the CDR3 is 14 residues. In germline, CDR1 is DFQATT, CDR2 SNEGSKA (reference sequence). The CDR3 nucleotides read TGCAGTGCTAGAGATGTAGGGGGATTAGATATGCAGTATTTT. Translation gives CSARDVGGLDMQYF.

This sequence joins TRBV29-1 and TRBJ1-2; D is possibly TRBD1 (6 bases). Between the trimmed V and J ends, which lost 8 bases and 7 bases, there was a span of 20 bases. The CDR3 runs 13 residues. CDR1 and CDR2 (germline): SQVTM, ANQGSEA. As DNA, the CDR3 is TGCAGCATGGGGACGTCGGGGGCGTTTGGCTACACCTTC. Protein sequence: CSMGTSGAFGYTF.

As for this clonotype: One end of the junction does not line up with germline, which may come from a read error. This sequence joins TRBV29-1 and TRBJ1-2; D remains ambiguous. Per the germline V gene, CDR1 is SQVTM and CDR2 is ANQGSEA. This CDR3 is 14 amino acids long. The chain's CDR3 is CGVEGVGSDYGYTF. Written as DNA, the CDR3 is TGCGGCGTTGAAGGCGTGGGGAGCGACTATGGCTACACCTTC.